This T cell receptor beta chain was captured in a study of blood T cells in healthy people across ages. Ten or more counts support this clonotype. Its antigen is unidentified. V dropped 7 bases and J dropped 3 bases, with 13 bases sitting between them. The length of the CDR3 is 13 residues. Germline-derived CDR1 and CDR2 are MNHNY and SVGAGI (reference sequence). General study points: Versus aged donors, long-lived donors had higher diversity and more naive CD4+ cells. Those diversity estimates obtained from one million T cells were thought to be underestimates.

Sample donors were healthy Caucasian individuals that came from Russia, aged 6 to 90. Primed by a sample-barcoded 5' primer and a J-beta primer mix, a second PCR proceeded for roughly 6 to 12 cycles. TCRdb reprocessed the 5' RACE reads via MiXCR and lists one record per CDR3 protein. This table holds 590,000 or so distinct CDR3 sequences, approximately 30% found once. Material for sequencing was blood. The rearrangement uses TRBV6-6 and TRBJ2-7, with D possibly matching TRBD1 (6 bases). This receptor was identified in a woman over 75 in good health. The CDR3 here is CASTIGQFYEQYF. In DNA, the CDR3 is TGTGCCAGCACCATAGGACAGTTCTACGAGCAGTACTTC.